The rows below give T cell receptor beta chains drawn from one sample of a study of shared clonotypes between healthy human individuals. Assay: immunoSEQ multiplex PCR; the TCRdb copy retains only in-frame clones and omits some. The sample consists of some 2,000,000 clones, just under 95% of them appearing once. The sequenced material came from naive CD8+ T cells sorted from blood. Receptors were obtained from a man aged 18 to 30 in good health. Both conserved end residues are part of each CDR3. The D gene is left open where the match is weak. The listing skips clone size in some rows; elsewhere it reads once, few, many or a size class.

abundance: NA
v_gene: TRBV5-6
len: 15
d_gene: TRBD1
j_gene: TRBJ1-3
CDR3nt: TGTGCCAGCAGCTTCCGGGACAGAGAGGACAACACCATATATTTT
CDR3aa: CASSFRDREDNTIYF

abundance: NA
v_gene: TRBV4-3
len: 17
d_gene: NA
j_gene: TRBJ2-1
CDR3nt: TGCGCCAGCAGCCAAGATCGGACTTCTCTCTCCTACAATGAGCAGTTCTTC
CDR3aa: CASSQDRTSLSYNEQFF

abundance: NA
v_gene: TRBV7-8
len: 11
d_gene: NA
j_gene: TRBJ2-1
CDR3nt: TGTGCCAGCACCACCGACAATGAGCAGTTCTTC
CDR3aa: CASTTDNEQFF

abundance: NA
v_gene: TRBV5-4
len: 14
d_gene: NA
j_gene: TRBJ1-1
CDR3nt: TGTGCCAGCAGCTTGCAGATCATGAACACTGAAGCTTTCTTT
CDR3aa: CASSLQIMNTEAFF

abundance: NA
v_gene: TRBV4-1
len: 15
d_gene: NA
j_gene: TRBJ2-1
CDR3nt: TGCGCCAGCAGCCCCATCGGGGGAGGATACAATGAGCAGTTCTTC
CDR3aa: CASSPIGGGYNEQFF

abundance: NA
v_gene: TRBV4-1
len: 15
d_gene: NA
j_gene: TRBJ1-6
CDR3nt: TGCGCCAGCAGCCCCCGACAGTCAGGAAGTTCACCCCTCCACTTT
CDR3aa: CASSPRQSGSSPLHF

abundance: few
v_gene: TRBV6-5
len: 14
d_gene: NA
j_gene: TRBJ1-2
CDR3nt: TGTGCCAGCAGTTACTCCGGACAGTTCTATGGCTACACCTTC
CDR3aa: CASSYSGQFYGYTF

abundance: NA
v_gene: TRBV28
len: 18
d_gene: TRBD1
j_gene: TRBJ1-2
CDR3nt: TGTGCCAGCAGTTTTCGCCGGGACAGGGGGTCCCCAGACTATGGCTACACCTTC
CDR3aa: CASSFRRDRGSPDYGYTF

abundance: NA
v_gene: TRBV5-4
len: 14
d_gene: NA
j_gene: TRBJ2-2
CDR3nt: TGTGCCAGCAGCTTGGGAGAGGCCAGCGGGGAGCTGTTTTTT
CDR3aa: CASSLGEASGELFF

abundance: NA
v_gene: TRBV5-6
len: 15
d_gene: TRBD1
j_gene: TRBJ2-1
CDR3nt: TGTGCCAGCAGCTTGGGGACAGGGCTGTACAATGAGCAGTTCTTC
CDR3aa: CASSLGTGLYNEQFF

abundance: NA
v_gene: TRBV28
len: 12
d_gene: NA
j_gene: TRBJ2-7
CDR3nt: TGTGCCAGCAGTTTAACAGGTTGGGAGCAGTACTTC
CDR3aa: CASSLTGWEQYF

abundance: NA
v_gene: TRBV29-1
len: 13
d_gene: NA
j_gene: TRBJ2-7
CDR3nt: TGCAGCGTTGAGGGCGGCGCTGTCCCTGAGCAGTACTTC
CDR3aa: CSVEGGAVPEQYF

abundance: once
v_gene: TRBV28
len: 14
d_gene: NA
j_gene: TRBJ2-2
CDR3nt: TGTGCCAGCAGTATGGGAAATGCGCCCGGGGAGCTGTTTTTT
CDR3aa: CASSMGNAPGELFF

abundance: NA
v_gene: TRBV4-3
len: 13
d_gene: NA
j_gene: TRBJ1-2
CDR3nt: TGCGCCAGCAGCCAAGATCTGTTAAGTAGCTACACCTTC
CDR3aa: CASSQDLLSSYTF

abundance: NA
v_gene: TRBV27
len: 13
d_gene: NA
j_gene: TRBJ2-3
CDR3nt: TGTGCCAGCAGTTTATATCCCACAGATACGCAGTATTTT
CDR3aa: CASSLYPTDTQYF

abundance: NA
v_gene: TRBV29-1
len: 17
d_gene: TRBD2
j_gene: TRBJ2-3
CDR3nt: TGCAGCGTTGAAGGCCTTAGCGGGAGGGCCGCTGGAGATACGCAGTATTTT
CDR3aa: CSVEGLSGRAAGDTQYF

abundance: once
v_gene: TRBV6-5
len: 15
d_gene: TRBD1
j_gene: TRBJ1-1
CDR3nt: TGTGCCAGCAGTTACTCGCAGGGGGGGACCACTGAAGCTTTCTTT
CDR3aa: CASSYSQGGTTEAFF

abundance: NA
v_gene: TRBV10-3
len: 16
d_gene: TRBD1
j_gene: TRBJ2-7
CDR3nt: TGTGCCATCAGTGACGCGACAGGGGCTGTCCACTACGAGCAGTACTTC
CDR3aa: CAISDATGAVHYEQYF

abundance: NA
v_gene: TRBV4-1
len: 13
d_gene: NA
j_gene: TRBJ2-5
CDR3nt: TGCGCCAGCAGTATTGGGGGGCAAGAGACCCAGTACTTC
CDR3aa: CASSIGGQETQYF

abundance: NA
v_gene: TRBV28
len: 15
d_gene: NA
j_gene: TRBJ2-3
CDR3nt: TGTGCCAGCAGTACCGGGACACAGATCACAGATACGCAGTATTTT
CDR3aa: CASSTGTQITDTQYF

abundance: NA
v_gene: TRBV4-1
len: 14
d_gene: TRBD2
j_gene: TRBJ2-7
CDR3nt: TGCGCCAGCAGCCAAGAGACTAGCGTCTACGAGCAGTACTTC
CDR3aa: CASSQETSVYEQYF

abundance: once
v_gene: TRBV29-1
len: 13
d_gene: NA
j_gene: TRBJ2-1
CDR3nt: TGCAGCGTCGTAAAAATGATGGACAATGAGCAGTTCTTC
CDR3aa: CSVVKMMDNEQFF